This TCR beta chain was profiled in a study of a mutant IDH1 vaccine in newly diagnosed glioma. Study in general: Vaccinations were initiated 4-6 weeks following radiotherapy alone, or were given together with temozolomide cycles. Overall study findings and caveats: It was 93.3% of patients that developed vaccine-induced immune responses. Top-clonotype changes in peripheral T cells seemed unrelated to pseudoprogression.

As regards this clone: Its antigen is not known.

Time point: week 47, end of study. The vaccine gave 300 ug of a 20-mer mutant IDH1 peptide subcutaneously per dose. Profiling relied on immunoSEQ multiplex PCR, and the TCRdb table lists in-frame clones only, not all of them. The repertoire holds about 94,000 clones, roughly 90% seen once, with 0.77% in the top ten. CDR3 size: 11 residues. The V end was cut by 8 bases, the J end by 15 bases, with 17 bases between. Germline V gene sequence: CDR1 MNHEY, CDR2 SVGAGI. The sequences come from PBMCs, collected from a glioma patient whose treatment included an IDH1 peptide vaccine. V is TRBV6-5 and J is TRBJ2-1; D assignment may be TRBD1 or TRBD2 (5 bases each). This receptor was obtained from a woman aged 45 to 65 with glioma. The CDR3 is CASGGGTSLFF. In DNA form, the CDR3 reads TGTGCCAGCGGGGGTGGCACAAGTCTGTTCTTC.